These T cell receptor beta chains were read from a single sample in a study of blood T cell repertoires in COVID-19. TCRdb's table, derived via immunoSEQ multiplex PCR, lists solely in-frame clones and lacks some. Altogether roughly 78,000 clones are present, around 78% being singletons, with the ten largest covering 18%. The sequencing input was peripheral blood. The receptors here all came from a woman of 80 years or more with acute or convalescent COVID-19. Both conserved end residues are part of each CDR3. A D gene is named only where the DNA matches it firmly. Some rows mark clone size as missing; the rest say once, few, many or name a class of expanded clone.

D	V	J	size	DNA	CDR3
-	TRBV18	TRBJ2-4	-	TGTGCCAGCTCACCACCTAGACACTTTGGGGCCAAAAACATTCAGTACTTC	CASSPPRHFGAKNIQYF
-	TRBV7-9	TRBJ2-5	few	TGTGCCAGCAGCCCAAGCGGTCTTCAGAGGTGGGAGACCCAGTACTTC	CASSPSGLQRWETQYF
-	TRBV18	TRBJ1-1	-	TGTGCCAGCTCACCAGTAGTAGGGGGTATTGGCACTGAAGCTTTCTTT	CASSPVVGGIGTEAFF
TRBD1	TRBV27	TRBJ2-3	-	TGTGCCAGCAGACGAAGGGACAGGGGAAGCACAGATACGCAGTATTTT	CASRRRDRGSTDTQYF
TRBD1	TRBV2	TRBJ2-5	-	TGTGCCAGCGGCGGGACAGGGTCATTGGAGACCCAGTACTTC	CASGGTGSLETQYF
-	TRBV6-5	TRBJ2-1	-	TGTGCCAGCAGGAGCAGGTTTAAAGAGAATGAGCAGTTCTTC	CASRSRFKENEQFF
-	TRBV2	TRBJ1-6	-	TGTGCCAGCAGTGAACGGGGGGAGTCATATTCACCCCTCCACTTT	CASSERGESYSPLHF
TRBD2	TRBV6-2/TRBV6-3	TRBJ2-2	-	TGTGCCAGCAGTCGCCGGGGGGCCGGGGAGCTGTTTTTT	CASSRRGAGELFF
TRBD1	TRBV29-1	TRBJ2-1	-	TGCAGCTCAAGATCCGGGACAGGTGCCTACAATGAGCAGTTCTTC	CSSRSGTGAYNEQFF
-	TRBV27	TRBJ1-2	-	TGTGCCAGCAGTTTACTGAGTGGGGGGGCGCTCGGCTACACCTTC	CASSLLSGGALGYTF
TRBD1	TRBV2	TRBJ1-1	few	TGTGCCGCAGGGGGATACACTGAAGCTTTCTTT	CAAGGYTEAFF
TRBD2	TRBV20-1	TRBJ2-7	-	TGCAGTGCTAGTGGCCAACCCCCGGGACTAGCAAACGAGCAGTACTTC	CSASGQPPGLANEQYF
TRBD2	TRBV24-1	TRBJ2-1	once	TGTGCCACCAGTGATGGGCGGGAGGGCCGCTACAATGAGCAGTTCTTC	CATSDGREGRYNEQFF
-	TRBV2	TRBJ1-2	-	TGTGCCAGCAGTTTCGACAGCCAGGCACACTATGGCTACACCTTC	CASSFDSQAHYGYTF
TRBD1	TRBV30	TRBJ1-3	-	TGTGCCTGGAGTCGGGACAGACCCCTGAAACCTGAAGGCTCTGGAAACACCATATATTTT	CAWSRDRPLKPEGSGNTIYF
TRBD1	TRBV19	TRBJ2-5	-	TGTGCCAGTAACTCCCCCCGGGACAGGGGAAGGGAGACCCAGTACTTC	CASNSPRDRGRETQYF
-	TRBV7-9	TRBJ2-3	-	TGTGCCAGCAGTGCCTCAGGGGCAGATACGCAGTATTTT	CASSASGADTQYF
TRBD2	TRBV11-2	TRBJ2-1	-	TGTGCCAGCAGCTTAACTGGGACTAGCGGGAGAGGCGGCAATGAGCAGTTCTTC	CASSLTGTSGRGGNEQFF
-	TRBV19	TRBJ1-5	-	TGTGCCAGTAGGAGCCAGGGCAATCAGCCCCAGCATTTT	CASRSQGNQPQHF
-	TRBV5-6	TRBJ1-2	-	TGTGCCAGCAGGAGAGGGGGAGGCTACACCTTC	CASRRGGGYTF
-	TRBV5-1	TRBJ1-2	-	TGCGCCAGCAGCGCCTTGACAGTTAACTATGGCTACACCTTC	CASSALTVNYGYTF
-	TRBV9	TRBJ2-5	-	TGTGCCAGCAGCGTAGACGCCACGGGGCAAGAGACCCAGTACTTC	CASSVDATGQETQYF
-	TRBV15	TRBJ1-1	-	TGTGCCACCAGCAGAGTTTCACTGATGAACACTGAAGCTTTCTTT	CATSRVSLMNTEAFF
-	TRBV6-5	TRBJ1-1	-	TGTGCCACCCCGAAGGGGCGGATGAACACTGAAGCTTTCTTT	CATPKGRMNTEAFF
TRBD1	TRBV12-3/TRBV12-4	TRBJ2-7	few	TGTGCCAGCAGTCGGGGACAGAAACGCGAGCAGTACTTC	CASSRGQKREQYF
TRBD1	TRBV2	TRBJ2-7	-	TGTGCCAGCAGCCGGGACAGGGACGCCTACGAGCAGTACTTC	CASSRDRDAYEQYF
-	TRBV6-6	TRBJ1-1	-	TGTGCCAGCAGCTTGGAGGGGAACACTGAAGCTTTCTTT	CASSLEGNTEAFF
TRBD1	TRBV19	TRBJ1-2	-	TGTGCCAGTAGTAGATGGCGGGAGGGACAGGTCAACTATGGCTACACCTTC	CASSRWREGQVNYGYTF
TRBD1	TRBV18	TRBJ1-2	-	TGTGCCAGCTCAACGACAGGGGTAAACTATGGCTACACCTTC	CASSTTGVNYGYTF
-	TRBV10-3	TRBJ1-1	-	TGTGCCATCAGTGAGGTCAGGGGGAACACTGAAGCTTTCTTT	CAISEVRGNTEAFF
TRBD2	TRBV19	TRBJ2-3	-	TGTGCCACCGCAGTCCAGGCTAGCGGGAGGTCTAGCACAGATACGCAGTATTTT	CATAVQASGRSSTDTQYF
TRBD2	TRBV12-3/TRBV12-4	TRBJ2-5	-	TGTGCCAGCAGCCCTAGCGGGGAGACCCAGTACTTC	CASSPSGETQYF
-	TRBV5-1	TRBJ1-1	-	TGCGCCAGCAGCTTGCAACAGGGGAACACTGAAGCTTTCTTT	CASSLQQGNTEAFF
TRBD1	TRBV6-5	TRBJ1-1	-	TGTGCCAGCAGTTCCGGACAGGCGATGAACACTGAAGCTTTCTTT	CASSSGQAMNTEAFF
TRBD2	TRBV5-1	TRBJ2-7	-	TGCGCCAGCAGCGCCGGACTAGCGGGGGGACAGTACGAGCAGTACTTC	CASSAGLAGGQYEQYF
-	TRBV5-6	TRBJ2-5	few	TGTGCCAGCAGCGTTGGACTGACTGGGCAAGAGACCCAGTACTTC	CASSVGLTGQETQYF
-	TRBV12-3/TRBV12-4	TRBJ1-1	-	TGTGCCAGCAGTTCCGGTCGTCTCACTGAAGCTTTCTTT	CASSSGRLTEAFF
TRBD2	TRBV24-1	TRBJ2-2	-	TGTGCCACCACGGGACTAGCGGGAGGAATGGACACCGGGGAGCTGTTTTTT	CATTGLAGGMDTGELFF
TRBD2	TRBV6-2/TRBV6-3	TRBJ2-3	many	TGTGCCAGCAACCCAGCGGGGGGTAGCACAGATACGCAGTATTTT	CASNPAGGSTDTQYF
TRBD1	TRBV7-6	TRBJ2-7	few	TGTGCCAGCAGCTTAGCCTCGTCGGTCGGGACAGGTATCTACGAGCAGTACTTC	CASSLASSVGTGIYEQYF
-	TRBV9	TRBJ2-5	-	TGTGCCAGCAGCGTAGGGGGTGGGGCAGTTCAAGAGACCCAGTACTTC	CASSVGGGAVQETQYF
TRBD1	TRBV5-1	TRBJ1-1	once	TGCGCCAGCAGCCAGTTAACAGGGGACACTGAAGCTTTCTTT	CASSQLTGDTEAFF
-	TRBV4-1	TRBJ2-1	few	TGCGCCAGCAGCCAGGGGAGTGGAGAGCAGTTCTTC	CASSQGSGEQFF
TRBD2	TRBV5-4	TRBJ2-2	once	TGTGCCAGCAGGTCTAGCGGGGGGACAAACACCGGGGAGCTGTTTTTT	CASRSSGGTNTGELFF
-	TRBV11-2	TRBJ1-3	-	TGTGCCACACGAACGGGACTTCGAAACTCTGGAAACACCATATATTTT	CATRTGLRNSGNTIYF
-	TRBV3-1/TRBV3-2	TRBJ1-1	-	TGTGCCAGCAGCCAAGACCTACACACTGAAGCTTTCTTT	CASSQDLHTEAFF
TRBD2	TRBV11-2	TRBJ2-1	-	TGTGCCAGCAGCTCGGGACTAGCGGGAGGGTCACACAATGAGCAGTTCTTC	CASSSGLAGGSHNEQFF
TRBD2	TRBV5-1	TRBJ2-7	-	TGCGCCAGCAGCTCGGGACTCCAAGCGGGGGCCCTCTACGAGCAGTACTTC	CASSSGLQAGALYEQYF
-	TRBV3-1/TRBV3-2	TRBJ2-7	-	TGTGCCAGCAGCCCTGGGGGCGGCGACCTAAAGCAGTACTTC	CASSPGGGDLKQYF
TRBD1	TRBV29-1	TRBJ2-4	-	TGCAGCGTTGCGGTCGGGACAGGGCTAAACATTCAGTACTTC	CSVAVGTGLNIQYF
TRBD1	TRBV9	TRBJ1-3	-	TGTGCCAGCAGCCTTGGGACAGGGGATAGTGGAAACACCATATATTTT	CASSLGTGDSGNTIYF
-	TRBV5-4	TRBJ2-3	once	TGTGCCAGCAGCTTTGGCGGGCCTAGCACAGATACGCAGTATTTT	CASSFGGPSTDTQYF
TRBD2	TRBV9	TRBJ2-2	-	TGTGCCAGCAGCCCGAGGGACTATGAGACCGGGGAGCTGTTTTTT	CASSPRDYETGELFF
TRBD2	TRBV7-9	TRBJ2-7	-	TGTGCCAGCAGGGAGACTAGCGGGAGAGATGCCGTCTCCTACGAGCAGTACTTC	CASRETSGRDAVSYEQYF
-	TRBV3-1/TRBV3-2	TRBJ2-7	-	TGTGCCAGCAGCCGTGAAGGGACAACCGGCGGGGAGCAGTACTTC	CASSREGTTGGEQYF